These 14 T cell receptor beta chains were all obtained from the same sample, sequenced in a study of OX40 agonist ivuxolimab in advanced cancers. Some clones are missing from TCRdb's copy, which holds only in-frame ones; the method was immunoSEQ multiplex PCR. Here the sample spans 80,000 to 100,000 clones, about 90% being singletons. The sample was CD4+ or CD8+ T cells sorted from blood, taken in a trial of the OX40 agonist ivuxolimab. The receptors were sampled from an adult with an advanced solid tumor such as melanoma, head and neck, liver or kidney cancer.

J is TRBJ2-1 and V is TRBV20-1; a weak D match, TRBD2 (5 bases). Germline CDR1 DFQATT, CDR2 SNEGSKA (reference sequence). V lost 6 bases, J lost 10 bases, and 13 bases lay in between. The CDR3 loop spans 11 amino acids. CDR3 loop: CSALLQREQFF. The DNA for the CDR3 is TGCAGTGCCCTCCTCCAGCGGGAGCAGTTCTTC.

This clone has only one observation. Other nucleotide sequences from this sample produce the same CDR3. The chain carries TRBV5-6 and TRBJ2-1; D is ambiguous. Germline lookup yields CDR1 SGHDT and CDR2 YYEEEE. The CDR3 extends over 15 amino acids. V was pared by 0 bases and J by 4 bases, with 11 bases between. This CDR3 is CASSLGRILYNEQFF. CDR3 bases: TGTGCCAGCAGCTTGGGGCGGATTCTATACAATGAGCAGTTCTTC.

The chain has TRBV25-1 and TRBJ2-5, with D possibly matching TRBD2 (7 bases). The CDR3 is made up of 13 amino acids. The germline V and J ends were trimmed by 2 bases and 7 bases, with 11 bases remaining between them. Looked up from germline, CDR1 is MGHDK and CDR2 is SYGVNS. CDR3 coding DNA: TGTGCCAGCAGTGAAGCGGGGGCGGGGACCCAGTACTTC. Its translation is CASSEAGAGTQYF. Based on the CDR3 plus reference TRBV25-1 and TRBJ2-5, the full variable domain is EADIYQTPRYLVIGTGKKITLECSQTMGHDKMYWYQQDPGMELHLIHYSYGVNSTEKGDLSSESTVSRIRTEHFPLTLESARPSHTSQYLCASSEAGAGTQYFGPGTRLLVL.

The count of this clone is one. The chain recombines TRBV6-1 with TRBJ2-3; 8 nucleotides match TRBD1. Trimming removed 7 bases from V and 2 bases from J; junction bases left unmatched: 5. Germline V gives CDR1 MNHNS, CDR2 SASEGT. The CDR3 runs 14 residues. The CDR3 nucleotides are TGTGCCAGCATACGGGGACAGGACACAGATACGCAGTATTTT. Translating it yields CASIRGQDTDTQYF.

CDR3 DNA: TGTGCCAGCAGCTGGGGGACTAGATGGGAGCAGTACTTC. Protein product: CASSWGTRWEQYF. The chain employs TRBV7-2 and TRBJ2-7; 8 nucleotides line up with TRBD2. The CDR3 sequence is 13 residues long. Germline CDR1 SGHTA, CDR2 FQGNSA. Trimming cost V 4 bases and J 7 bases; bases outside gene matches: 6.

Only one count was recorded for this clone. The chain carries TRBV4-1 and TRBJ2-1, with TRBD2 identical over 8 bases. Germline V CDR1 and CDR2: MGHRA, YSYEKL. The junction had 5 bases not matched to a gene; V was cut back by 0 bases and J by 10 bases. The CDR3 extends over 14 amino acids. CDR3 sequence (DNA): TGCGCCAGCAGCCAAGATGGGACGGGAGGGGAGCAGTTCTTC. Translation gives CASSQDGTGGEQFF.

The chain carries TRBV19 and TRBJ2-3; possibly TRBD2 for D (7 bases). The germline V and J ends were trimmed by 7 bases and 4 bases, with 18 bases remaining between them. Germline V gene sequence: CDR1 LNHDA, CDR2 SQIVND (reference sequence). The CDR3 loop spans 15 amino acids. The chain's CDR3 is CASTQRGGLADTQYF. DNA for the CDR3: TGTGCCAGTACCCAACGCGGGGGCCTGGCAGATACGCAGTATTTT.

The chain combines TRBV29-1 with TRBJ1-1; D is uncertain. The germline CDR1 and CDR2 sequences are SQVTM and ANQGSEA. Trimming removed 7 bases from V and 5 bases from J, with 8 bases in between. The CDR3 has 10 residues. The CDR3 coding sequence is TGCAGCGCCCGTCGAACTGAAGCTTTCTTT. Its protein is CSARRTEAFF.

This clone has a single count. V usage is TRBV9 and J usage is TRBJ2-7, with D maybe TRBD2 (6 bases). Germline V gene lookup returns CDR1 SGDLS and CDR2 YYNGEE. The CDR3 is 18 residues long. Between the trimmed V and J ends, which lost 4 bases and 1 base, there was a span of 24 bases. The CDR3 protein is CASSPRNPLGSGSYEQYF. The DNA of the CDR3 is TGTGCCAGCAGCCCCCGGAATCCGCTCGGGAGCGGTTCCTACGAGCAGTACTTC.

The chain uses TRBV6-5 and TRBJ1-2; 7 positions match TRBD1. CDR3 size: 15 residues. Trimming removed 5 bases from V and 7 bases from J; junction bases left unmatched: 13. The germline CDR1 and CDR2 sequences are MNHEY and SVGAGI. This CDR3 is CASSLDLQGRVGYTF. CDR3 nucleotide sequence: TGTGCCAGCAGTCTGGACCTACAGGGGCGGGTTGGCTACACCTTC.

This chain joins TRBV5-6 and TRBJ2-1; D may be TRBD2 (6 bases). CDR3 length equals 19 residues. Germline V gene data show CDR1 as SGHDT and CDR2 as YYEEEE. V gave up 0 bases and J gave up 3 bases, with 22 bases separating them. CDR3 in DNA: TGTGCCAGCAGCTTGGTAACCAGACTCCTAGCGAGTGACTACAATGAGCAGTTCTTC. It specifies CASSLVTRLLASDYNEQFF.

The genes are TRBV5-1 and TRBJ1-4; D uncertain. V lost 4 bases and J lost 7, with 17 bases in between. The length of the CDR3 is 15 residues. Germline V gives CDR1 SGHRS, CDR2 YFSETQ. Here the CDR3 DNA reads TGCGCCAGCAGCCAGAACACGGAGCCGGGTGAAAAACTGTTTTTT. Amino acid sequence: CASSQNTEPGEKLFF.

A single count supports this clone. The V call is TRBV7-2, the J call TRBJ2-7, with D tentatively TRBD1 (5 bases). V was cut by 0 bases and J by 3 bases, with 6 bases left in between. This CDR3 has 13 amino acids. Germline lookup yields CDR1 SGHTA and CDR2 FQGNSA. As DNA, the CDR3 is TGTGCCAGCAGCTTAGCCCAGGGCTACGAGCAGTACTTC. It specifies CASSLAQGYEQYF.

This chain links TRBV29-1 with TRBJ2-1; 12 nucleotides align to TRBD2. The CDR3 runs to 14 residues. The J segment lost 9 bases and the V segment lost 3 bases, leaving 6 bases of the junction unmatched. Germline V CDR1 and CDR2: SQVTM, ANQGSEA. The CDR3 sequence is CSVDVLAGGTEQFF. CDR3 DNA: TGCAGCGTTGACGTACTAGCGGGAGGTACTGAGCAGTTCTTC.